One and the same sample provided the 27 T cell receptor beta chains below, sequenced in a study of T-cell reconstitution after alpha-beta-depleted transplantation in children. The authors prepared the TCRbeta library with unique molecular identifiers. A single record per CDR3 protein comes from TCRdb applying MiXCR to the PCR reads. The table records around 380,000 distinct CDR3 sequences, roughly a tenth of them present only once. The sample was PBMCs from the stem cell graft donor, taken from the stem cell graft. These receptors were taken from a human donor who donated a stem cell graft to a child with acute myeloid leukemia.

The table lists this clonotype with a few counts. The V call is TRBV12-3 or TRBV12-4, the J call TRBJ1-4; D not certain. The germline V and J ends were trimmed by 5 bases and 14 bases, with 15 bases remaining between them. The CDR3 consists of 12 residues. This chain's CDR3 is CASSSPSNGLFF. The CDR3 nucleotides read TGTGCCAGCAGTAGCCCTAGCAATGGGCTGTTTTTT.

In its sample, this clonotype was seen many times. The chain joins TRBV2 to TRBJ2-2; 9 bases fit TRBD2. The V and J ends lost 5 bases and 8 bases, in that order; junction bases with no gene match: 6. CDR1 and CDR2 from the germline V gene are SNHLY and FYNNEI. The CDR3 consists of 14 residues. CDR3 residues: CASSSLAGKGELFF. The CDR3 bases are TGTGCCAGCAGTTCCCTAGCGGGAAAGGGGGAGCTGTTTTTT.

This clonotype has just a few counts. The chain couples TRBV29-1 to TRBJ2-5, with a weak D call TRBD1 (5 bases). Trimming shortened V by 7 bases and J by 0 bases, and 12 bases separated the two germline ends. The CDR3 covers 13 residues. Germline CDR1 reads SQVTM; CDR2 reads ANQGSEA. CDR3 loop: CSAKTAYQETQYF. The CDR3 DNA is TGCAGCGCCAAGACAGCGTACCAAGAGACCCAGTACTTC.

This chain links TRBV6-1 with TRBJ2-4; 8 nucleotides align to TRBD1. This CDR3 region has 16 residues. Germline loops: CDR1 MNHNS, CDR2 SASEGT. The V gene end was trimmed by 6 bases and the J gene end by 2 bases; junction bases not matched to a gene: 9. Here the CDR3 reads CASSDGTGLTKNIQYF. CDR3 nucleotide sequence: TGTGCCAGCAGCGATGGGACAGGTCTGACCAAAAACATTCAGTACTTC.

The chain is built from TRBV7-2 and TRBJ2-3; no reliable D call. The CDR3 is 16 residues long. V was cut by 5 bases and J by 2 bases, with 17 bases left in between. Germline V gene lookup returns CDR1 SGHTA and CDR2 FQGNSA. CDR3 DNA: TGTGCCAGCAGCCGGCGGAGCAGGACGTTCACAGATACGCAGTATTTT. This translates into CASSRRSRTFTDTQYF.

The table lists this clonotype with a few counts. This chain uses TRBV4-3 with TRBJ2-7, with 9 bases lining up with TRBD1. The CDR3 consists of 16 residues. Losses at the gene ends were 4 bases for V and 4 bases for J; bases not matched to a gene: 11. CDR1 is LGHNA and CDR2 is YSLEER in the germline V gene. The CDR3 spells CASSRTAGTGPYEQYF. CDR3 in DNA: TGCGCCAGCAGCCGAACGGCTGGGACAGGGCCGTACGAGCAGTACTTC.

This clonotype was seen a few times. The chain is built from TRBV21-1 and TRBJ2-3; TRBD1 is the table's D call and was not checked against the DNA. TRBV21-1 is described as a pseudogene. The CDR3 has 17 residues. For the CDR3, the DNA is TGTGCCAGCAGCAAAGGTCGAGACCCCCAACACACAGATACGCAGTATTTT. Its translation is CASSKGRDPQHTDTQYF.

This rearrangement joins TRBV5-1 to TRBJ2-5; D unresolved. V was pared by 2 bases and J by 2 bases, with 16 bases between. The CDR3 spans 16 residues. The V gene's germline CDR1 is SGHRS and CDR2 YFSETQ. The CDR3 DNA follows: TGCGCCAGCAGCTTCAACCCGGCCGGCGGACAAGAGACCCAGTACTTC. Translated: CASSFNPAGGQETQYF. The full variable domain, with the rest looked up from reference TRBV5-1 and TRBJ2-5, is KAGVTQTPRYLIKTRGQQVTLSCSPISGHRSVSWYQQTPGQGLQFLFEYFSETQRNKGNFPGRFSGRQFSNSRSEMNVSTLELGDSALYLCASSFNPAGGQETQYFGPGTRLLVL.

This clonotype occurred a few times. This rearrangement joins TRBV5-1 to TRBJ2-3, with D hard to call. The length of the CDR3 is 16 residues. Deletions cut 3 bases from V and 2 bases from J, with 16 bases between. Germline lookup yields CDR1 SGHRS and CDR2 YFSETQ. The CDR3 reads CASSSIGSITTDTQYF. Here the CDR3 DNA reads TGCGCCAGCAGCTCCATCGGCTCCATAACCACAGATACGCAGTATTTT.

This clonotype was counted between two and nine times. The rearrangement links TRBV29-1 to TRBJ1-2, with D possibly matching TRBD1 (5 bases). CDR3 length equals 14 residues. V gave up 0 bases and J gave up 4 bases, with 12 bases separating them. The germline gives CDR1 SQVTM, CDR2 ANQGSEA. CDR3 sequence reads: CSVEDLRGGYGYTF. The CDR3 DNA reads TGCAGCGTTGAAGATCTTCGGGGGGGCTATGGCTACACCTTC.

This clonotype was recorded many times. The chain recombines TRBV6-5 with TRBJ2-3; either TRBD1 or TRBD2 may fit D (5 bases each). Trimming left V 0 bases short and J 4 bases short, with 11 bases between. The CDR3 covers 15 residues. Germline lookup yields CDR1 MNHEY and CDR2 SVGAGI. The CDR3 is CASSYSGVGADTQYF. The CDR3 DNA reads TGTGCCAGCAGTTACTCGGGGGTCGGCGCAGATACGCAGTATTTT.

In this sample, this clonotype turned up many times. This chain uses TRBV5-1 with TRBJ2-3, with 10 bases lining up with TRBD2. V lost 1 base and J lost 2; bases outside the gene matches: 10. This CDR3 is 18 amino acids long. Germline CDR1 and CDR2: SGHRS and YFSETQ. DNA of the CDR3: TGCGCCAGCAGCTTGTACGCTAGCGGGGGCCTCAACACAGATACGCAGTATTTT. Translation: CASSLYASGGLNTDTQYF.

The rearrangement joins TRBV6-1 to TRBJ1-6, with a possible D match to TRBD1 (5 bases). The CDR3 has 16 amino acids. With 0 bases removed from V and 11 bases from J, the gap between germline ends came to 17 bases. The germline CDR1 and CDR2 sequences are MNHNS and SASEGT. The CDR3 bases are TGTGCCAGCAGTGAAGCGATTGAGACAGCCCACGCACCCCTCCACTTT. Translated, it gives CASSEAIETAHAPLHF.

This clonotype was recorded a few times. This CDR3 is CASSYERADTQYF. The DNA for the CDR3 is TGTGCCAGCAGTTACGAACGAGCAGATACGCAGTATTTT. The J gene is TRBJ2-3, the V gene TRBV6-5; D is undetermined. Germline CDR1 is MNHEY and CDR2 is SVGAGI. Trimming took off 2 bases at V and 4 bases at J, with 7 bases between the two ends. CDR3 length: 13 amino acids.

This clonotype has just a few counts. The rearrangement links TRBV7-3 to TRBJ2-3; D perhaps matches TRBD1 (6 bases). Germline V gene sequence: CDR1 SGHTA, CDR2 FQGTGA. Trimming took 5 bases from V and 4 from J, leaving 13 bases between them. This CDR3 contains 14 residues. CDR3 amino acids: CASSENKGADTQYF. DNA of the CDR3: TGTGCCAGCAGCGAGAACAAGGGGGCAGATACGCAGTATTTT.

This clonotype was recorded a few times. This chain joins TRBV6-4 and TRBJ2-1, with 9 bases that match TRBD2. After removal of 10 bases from V and 2 bases from J, the junction contained 9 bases not matched to a gene. The CDR3 spans 15 residues. Germline loops: CDR1 MRHNA, CDR2 SNTAGT. The CDR3 reads CATSPTSGTYNEQFF. The CDR3 coding sequence is TGTGCCACCTCCCCGACTAGCGGAACCTACAATGAGCAGTTCTTC.

The chain joins TRBV5-1 to TRBJ2-4, with D perhaps matching TRBD1 or TRBD2 (5 bases each). CDR3 length: 16 residues. Germline V lookup: CDR1 SGHRS, CDR2 YFSETQ. Trimming took off 4 bases at V and 4 bases at J, with 18 bases between the two ends. The CDR3 is CASSPPRDGPKNIQYF. CDR3 coding DNA: TGCGCCAGCAGCCCTCCCCGGGACGGACCAAAAAACATTCAGTACTTC.

This clonotype occurred a few times. The rearrangement links TRBV10-3 to TRBJ1-4; 12 bases fit TRBD1. This CDR3 is 14 amino acids long. Unmatched junction bases numbered 3, after V lost 6 bases and J lost 7 bases. In germline, CDR1 is ENHRY, CDR2 SYGVKD. The chain's CDR3 is CAIRGQGAGEKLFF. The CDR3, as DNA: TGTGCCATCAGGGGACAGGGGGCCGGTGAAAAACTGTTTTTT.

This clonotype showed up just a few times. The chain is built from TRBV29-1 and TRBJ2-2; D not certain. Between the trimmed V and J ends, which lost 4 bases and 7 bases, there was a span of 10 bases. CDR1 and CDR2 (germline): SQVTM, ANQGSEA. The length of the CDR3 is 12 residues. CDR3 sequence reads: CSVVSGGGELFF. In DNA, the CDR3 is TGCAGCGTTGTGTCAGGTGGCGGGGAGCTGTTTTTT.

This clonotype has ten or more counts. This chain joins TRBV9 and TRBJ1-1; 7 positions match TRBD1. The CDR3 length is 16 residues. V gave up 0 bases and J gave up 0 bases; unmatched junction bases: 5. Germline-derived CDR1 and CDR2 are SGDLS and YYNGEE. The CDR3 nucleotides are TGTGCCAGCAGCGTAGGCACAGGGGCTATGAACACTGAAGCTTTCTTT. It is translated as CASSVGTGAMNTEAFF.

This clonotype has just a few counts. The chain uses TRBV4-1 and TRBJ2-1; D unresolved. This CDR3 comprises 20 residues. CDR1 MGHRA and CDR2 YSYEKL come from the germline V gene. The ends were cut back, 1 base at V and 0 bases at J, with 22 bases in the middle. CDR3 DNA sequence: TGCGCCAGCAGCCAAGTTGTTCCAGGATTTGCTTCCAACTCCTACAATGAGCAGTTCTTC. It specifies CASSQVVPGFASNSYNEQFF.

The J gene is TRBJ2-2, the V gene TRBV5-1; 7 bases match TRBD2. Trimming took 2 bases from V and 6 from J; bases not matched to a gene: 10. Germline V gene data show CDR1 as SGHRS and CDR2 as YFSETQ. This CDR3 region has 16 residues. The CDR3 DNA reads TGCGCCAGCAGCTTTCCGGGACTAACTCAAGCCGGGGAGCTGTTTTTT. Translation gives CASSFPGLTQAGELFF.

This clonotype was counted a few times. This chain connects TRBV15 to TRBJ2-2, with D perhaps TRBD1 or TRBD2 (5 bases each). The length of the CDR3 is 17 residues. Germline V gene data show CDR1 as LNHNV and CDR2 as YYDKDF (reference sequence). The ends were cut back, 1 base at V and 4 bases at J, with 16 bases in the middle. In DNA form, the CDR3 reads TGTGCCACCAGCAGAGTTTTTGGGGACCTAATCACCGGGGAGCTGTTTTTT. It encodes CATSRVFGDLITGELFF.

The gene calls are TRBV12-3 or TRBV12-4 and TRBJ2-2; D is unclear. The CDR3 has 11 amino acids. Trimming removed 6 bases from V and 6 bases from J, with 5 bases in between. CDR3 nucleotides: TGTGCCAGCAGGGTATCCGGGGAGCTGTTTTTT. This encodes CASRVSGELFF.

The V gene is TRBV4-1, the J gene TRBJ1-2, with 8 bases lining up with TRBD1. Losses at the gene ends were 0 bases for V and 4 bases for J; bases not matched to a gene: 13. This CDR3 is built from 18 residues. Germline assignment: CDR1 MGHRA and CDR2 YSYEKL. CDR3 nucleotide sequence: TGCGCCAGCAGCCAAGACCCAGGGGGCACCTTTTGGGGCTATGGCTACACCTTC. Protein: CASSQDPGGTFWGYGYTF.

The chain combines TRBV20-1 with TRBJ2-3; 7 bases agree with TRBD2. CDR1 and CDR2 (germline): DFQATT, SNEGSKA (reference sequence). The junction had 12 bases not matched to a gene; V was cut back by 5 bases and J by 4 bases. The CDR3 length is 15 residues. DNA for the CDR3: TGCAGTGCTTCCGGGCTAGCGGTAGGGGCAGATACGCAGTATTTT. This codes for CSASGLAVGADTQYF.

This clonotype was counted only a few times. CDR3 nucleotides: TGTGCCACCAGCAGAGATAGTCTCCGCAATGAGCAGTTCTTC. This gives the protein CATSRDSLRNEQFF. This chain links TRBV15 with TRBJ2-1; D is uncertain. The V gene's germline CDR1 is LNHNV and CDR2 YYDKDF (reference sequence). With 0 bases removed from V and 6 bases from J, the gap between germline ends came to 9 bases. This CDR3 is 14 amino acids long.